A selection of T cell receptor beta chains follows, all from one sample in a study of CD8 T cells in ankylosing spondylitis. One entry per CDR3 protein, called by TCRdb with MiXCR from the 5' RACE reads. The sample lists 200,000 to 250,000 distinct CDR3 sequences; about 7% were seen once. The specimen sequenced was blood, either unsorted or a sorted T cell fraction (not recorded which). The receptors come from a male donor with ankylosing spondylitis. The CDR3 runs from the conserved cysteine through the conserved F or W. Not every row has a clone size; where given, it reads once, few, many or a size class.

V	J	size	CDR3
TRBV7-9	TRBJ1-1	many	CASSPPGQGLAFF
TRBV6-2/TRBV6-3	TRBJ1-5	many	CASSRTESAAYSNQPQHF
TRBV6-1	TRBJ1-5	few	CASSEAYTARNQPQHF
TRBV20-1	TRBJ2-1	many	CSARPRELNEQFF
TRBV18	TRBJ1-2	few	CASSGGTRYYGYTF
TRBV6-1	TRBJ2-7	few	CASARQADYEQYF
TRBV2	TRBJ2-1	-	CASTITGGRWDEQFF
TRBV4-3	TRBJ1-2	-	CASSSGTRGYTF
TRBV11-1	TRBJ2-7	few	CASSWSPEGESPNPYEQYF
TRBV4-2	TRBJ2-1	many	CASSQDLELVEFF
TRBV7-9	TRBJ1-4	many	CASSSGTENEILFF
TRBV20-1	TRBJ2-1	many	CSALAGGPGNEQFF
TRBV14	TRBJ2-1	many	CASSQDRQGSLQQQFF
TRBV12-3/TRBV12-4	TRBJ1-1	many	CASSQTPSNTEAFF
TRBV27	TRBJ2-1	few	CASSLRQSYNEQFF
TRBV7-9	TRBJ1-4	many	CASSLSTGLRTNEKLFF
TRBV4-1	TRBJ2-7	many	CASSQVGQGFKGYEQYF
TRBV4-3	TRBJ2-6	-	CASSPRQGEGANVLTF
TRBV30	TRBJ2-7	few	CAWSGPPRGTYEQYF
TRBV4-3	TRBJ1-6	-	CASSQDRGSYRGYNSPLHF
TRBV11-2	TRBJ2-1	-	CASSHTGITYNEQFF
TRBV20-1	TRBJ2-7	few	CSAGRDRYYEQYF
TRBV18	TRBJ2-5	few	CASSGQRDLFAQETQYF
TRBV27	TRBJ2-7	many	CASRNSGGLDYEQYF